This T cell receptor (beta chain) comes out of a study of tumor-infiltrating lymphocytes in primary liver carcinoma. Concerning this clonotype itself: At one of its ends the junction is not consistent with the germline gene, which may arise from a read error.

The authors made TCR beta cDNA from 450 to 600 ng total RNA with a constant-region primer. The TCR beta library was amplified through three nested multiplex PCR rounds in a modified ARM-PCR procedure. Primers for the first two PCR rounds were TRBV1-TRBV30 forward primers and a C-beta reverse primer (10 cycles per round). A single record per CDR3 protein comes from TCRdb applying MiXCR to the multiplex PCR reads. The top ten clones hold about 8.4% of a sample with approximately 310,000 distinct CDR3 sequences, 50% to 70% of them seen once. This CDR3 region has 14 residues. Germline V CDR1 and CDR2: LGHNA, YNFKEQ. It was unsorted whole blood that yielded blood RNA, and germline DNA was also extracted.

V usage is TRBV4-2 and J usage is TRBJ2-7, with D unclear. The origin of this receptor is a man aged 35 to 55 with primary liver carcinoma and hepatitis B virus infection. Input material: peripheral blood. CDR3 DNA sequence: TGTGCCTGCAGCCAAGCCCGTGGGACCTACGAGCAGTACTTC. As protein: CACSQARGTYEQYF.